The T cell receptor beta chain under discussion was sequenced for a study of blood T cell repertoires in COVID-19 (dated by TCRdb to the early 2020s). Concerning the study at large: Collaborator samples came from the United States, Italy and Spain and covered acute and convalescent phases of COVID-19. The prospective study material was composed of cDNA or gDNA derived from T cells, B-cell-depleted T cells, or PBMCs. Subjects who had been exposed to COVID-19, were actively infected with it, or had recovered from it provided the deeply sampled blood TCRbeta repertoires that made up the dataset. A freely available public database, intended as a resource for researchers studying the immune response to SARS-CoV-2, is where the repertoires were released. The samples were drawn from the first 160 participants of the ongoing ImmuneRACE study and from 1,254 subjects provided by 6 global collaborators. Nearly every sample came with metadata listing a de-identified subject ID, COVID-19 status, age in years and sex. Where HLA class I and class II types were available, the types were taken from metadata supplied by the sample provider, not from assay-based typing. Results the study describes overall, beyond this receptor: The amount of clinical and demographic metadata varied by source and participant and was provided uncurated.

For this clone: What this receptor recognizes is not known. Per-base quality was not reported, and no clone a single base away is much larger than it.

The CDR3 runs 12 residues from the cysteine to the phenylalanine. Of all the DNA, just the CDR3 is kept, 36 bases in frame from base 1. Taken from the germline V gene, the CDR1 and CDR2 loops are MNHEY and SVGAGI. V is shortened by 9 bases, J by 4 bases, and the region joining them spans 10 bases. TCRbeta CDR3 regions were amplified from genomic DNA by means of the immunoSEQ Assay, a bias-controlled multiplex PCR. Turning to the authors' computational methods: Nucleated cell counts per sample were estimated from amplification of reference gene primers within the assay. Sequence reads were collapsed and filtered to measure the absolute abundance of every unique TCRbeta CDR3 rearrangement. For each sample, productive Simpson clonality was calculated as the square root of Simpson's diversity index over productive rearrangements. Imported from immuneACCESS, the table was reduced by TCRdb to in-frame sequences with V and J called. These copies leave out some clones; in studies compared against another copy, an unresolved V gene accounts for under half, and the cause of the remainder is not known. The V and J calls and the clone size are those of that table, but D and trimming were determined from the DNA. This sample is represented by under 300,000 clones; roughly 80% of them were singletons. The ten most abundant clones make up about 3.2% of the sample.

Each collaborating institution followed its own protocols to collect whole blood in K2EDTA tubes. For TCRbeta analysis, collaborators shipped samples as frozen whole blood, isolated PBMCs, or DNA extracted from either of those sample types. The clonotype originates from a woman between 18 and 29 years old with acute or convalescent COVID-19. Sequenced input: peripheral blood. This receptor chain uses TRBV6-5 and TRBJ2-1; the best D guess is TRBD2, with 5 bases matching. The CDR3 reads CASRLSYNEQFF. In nucleotides, the sequence is TGTGCCAGTAGACTATCTTACAATGAGCAGTTCTTC.